Below, 14 T cell receptor beta chains from the same sample are listed, as sequenced in a study of cytomegalovirus exposure and HLA in healthy donors. The PCR made use of 60 Vbeta and 13 Jbeta primers. Data came from immunoSEQ multiplex PCR; TCRdb stores just in-frame clones and leaves some out. Counted here are 85,000 to 130,000 clones, 10% occurring once; the ten biggest clones make up approximately 6.1%. The source material was PBMCs. These receptors all stem from a middle-aged man in good health and CMV-seropositive.

J is TRBJ2-5 and V is TRBV7-3; 8 bases align to TRBD2. The CDR3 is 15 amino acids. With V trimmed by 5 bases and J by 5 bases, 10 bases remained unmatched. Per the germline V gene, CDR1 is SGHTA and CDR2 is FQGTGA. In DNA form, the CDR3 reads TGTGCCAGCAGCCCGGGAGCGGGAGTGGGGGAGACCCAGTACTTC. As protein: CASSPGAGVGETQYF.

This chain links TRBV4-1 with TRBJ1-3; no firm D call. This CDR3 comprises 14 residues. Trimming stripped 0 bases from V and 6 bases from J, with 9 bases between. Germline loops: CDR1 MGHRA, CDR2 YSYEKL. CDR3 residues: CASSQDPFQNTIYF. The CDR3 region has the DNA TGCGCCAGCAGCCAAGATCCATTCCAAAACACCATATATTTT.

Here the CDR3 DNA reads TGTGCCAGCAGCCTCCCGGGGGGCCACGAGCAGTACTTC. Its translation: CASSLPGGHEQYF. This chain joins TRBV28 and TRBJ2-7, with D tentatively TRBD2 (7 bases). Germline V lookup: CDR1 MDHEN, CDR2 SYDVKM. The V end lost 6 bases, the J end lost 5 bases, and 14 bases lay between the germline ends. This CDR3 has 13 amino acids.

This chain connects TRBV27 to TRBJ2-7; D unclear. Per the germline V gene, CDR1 is MNHEY and CDR2 is SMNVEV (reference sequence). The CDR3 loop spans 15 amino acids. V was pared by 4 bases and J by 3 bases, with 16 bases between. Written as DNA, the CDR3 is TGTGCCAGCAGTTCCCGACAACGGAAAGTCTACGAGCAGTACTTC. Amino acid sequence: CASSSRQRKVYEQYF.

The genes are TRBV7-9 and TRBJ2-1; 8 nucleotides agree with TRBD2. The CDR3 is made up of 14 amino acids. The germline gives CDR1 SEHNR, CDR2 FQNEAQ (reference sequence). V lost 5 bases and J lost 7; bases outside the gene matches: 7. This CDR3 is CASSPYSGMNEQFF. CDR3 nucleotide sequence: TGTGCCAGCAGCCCCTATAGCGGGATGAATGAGCAGTTCTTC.

This sequence joins TRBV15 and TRBJ2-2; D perhaps matches TRBD2 (6 bases). Per germline, CDR1 LNHNV and CDR2 YYDKDF (reference sequence). The CDR3 spans 15 residues. With 0 bases removed from V and 4 bases from J, the gap between germline ends came to 9 bases. DNA of the CDR3: TGTGCCACCAGCAGAGATTTAGCGGTCACCGGGGAGCTGTTTTTT. Translated: CATSRDLAVTGELFF.

This clone appeared a few times. This sequence joins TRBV7-2 and TRBJ1-1, with D possibly TRBD1 on 6 matching bases. Germline CDR1 SGHTA, CDR2 FQGNSA. With 5 bases removed from V and 1 base from J, the gap between germline ends came to 17 bases. The CDR3 extends over 16 amino acids. CDR3 sequence reads: CASSTNRDITNTEAFF. The CDR3 region has the DNA TGTGCCAGCAGCACTAACAGGGATATAACGAACACTGAAGCTTTCTTT.

The rearrangement links TRBV27 to TRBJ1-5; D is unclear. The CDR3 loop spans 16 amino acids. The V gene's germline CDR1 is MNHEY and CDR2 SMNVEV (reference sequence). The germline V and J ends were trimmed by 0 bases and 0 bases, with 9 bases remaining between them. CDR3 sequence: CASSLSRINSNQPQHF. For the CDR3, the DNA is TGTGCCAGCAGTTTATCGAGGATAAATAGCAATCAGCCCCAGCATTTT.

This clone was counted between two and nine times. This sequence joins TRBV15 and TRBJ2-6; no clear D gene. The CDR3 has 15 amino acids. From germline, CDR1 is LNHNV and CDR2 YYDKDF (reference sequence). V shed 8 bases and J shed 1 base, with 12 bases lying between them. The CDR3 sequence: CATQSDGSGANVLTF. The CDR3 coding sequence is TGTGCCACCCAATCTGACGGGTCTGGGGCCAACGTCCTGACTTTC.

This clone was observed a few times. The chain is built from TRBV9 and TRBJ1-5; 10 nucleotides align to TRBD1. The germline V gene has CDR1 SGDLS and CDR2 YYNGEE. V was pared by 2 bases and J by 2 bases, with 1 base of the junction left unmatched. There are 15 residues in the CDR3. For the CDR3, the DNA is TGTGCCAGCAGCGTGGGGACAGGGGGCAATCAGCCCCAGCATTTT. It codes for CASSVGTGGNQPQHF.

The chain joins TRBV5-6 to TRBJ2-7; D is perhaps TRBD2 (5 bases). The CDR3 covers 15 residues. V was clipped by 0 bases and J by 2 bases, with 12 bases between them. Germline-derived CDR1 and CDR2 are SGHDT and YYEEEE. The CDR3 bases are TGTGCCAGCAGCTTGGGGCTAGCTGGGGCCTACGAGCAGTACTTC. Translating it yields CASSLGLAGAYEQYF.

This rearrangement joins TRBV5-5 to TRBJ1-1; D remains unclear. Germline V CDR1 and CDR2: SGHKS, YYEKEE (reference sequence). V was trimmed by 0 bases and J by 3 bases, leaving 12 bases between them. CDR3 size: 15 residues. This CDR3 reads CASSLEEGRYTEAFF. The CDR3 nucleotides are TGTGCCAGCAGCTTGGAGGAGGGCAGGTACACTGAAGCTTTCTTT. Looking up the rest from reference TRBV5-5 and TRBJ1-1 gives the full variable domain: DAGVTQSPTHLIKTRGQQVTLRCSPISGHKSVSWYQQVLGQGPQFIFQYYEKEERGRGNFPDRFSARQFPNYSSELNVNALLLGDSALYLCASSLEEGRYTEAFFGQGTRLTVV.

This chain uses TRBV11-3 with TRBJ1-2; D gene uncertain. Germline V gene sequence: CDR1 SGHNT, CDR2 YENEEA. Deletions cut 0 bases from V and 6 bases from J, with 5 bases between. The CDR3 is 12 amino acids. Written as DNA, the CDR3 is TGTGCCAGCAGCTTAGACGGGGATGGCTACACCTTC. It codes for CASSLDGDGYTF. Full variable domain (outside the CDR3, taken from reference TRBV11-3 and TRBJ1-2): EAGVVQSPRYKIIEKKQPVAFWCNPISGHNTLYWYLQNLGQGPELLIRYENEEAVDDSQLPKDRFSAERLKGVDSTLKIQPAELGDSAVYLCASSLDGDGYTFGSGTRLTVV.

The chain combines TRBV6-6 with TRBJ2-5; TRBD1 agrees at 7 bases. The J call is doubtful: the DNA matches TRBJ2-7 better. This CDR3 is built from 14 residues. CDR1 and CDR2 from the germline V gene are MNHNY and SVGAGI (reference sequence). CDR3 nucleotides: TGTGCCAGCAGCCACCAGACAGGGACCTACGAGCAGTACTTC. Translation gives CASSHQTGTYEQYF.